The clone carrying this TCR beta chain turned up a few times. The source of the sample is a study of blood T cell repertoires in COVID-19. The data were produced by immunoSEQ multiplex PCR, yet TCRdb's version contains in-frame clones alone and is incomplete. Among some 350,000 clones listed, around 89% were seen once. Germline values: CDR1 SGHRS, CDR2 YFSETQ. This CDR3 spans 12 amino acids. V was trimmed by 7 bases and J by 2 bases, leaving 10 bases between them. The chain links TRBV5-1 to TRBJ2-7, with D perhaps TRBD1 (6 bases). This clonotype originated in a woman in her 30s with COVID-19, enrolled during active disease. Input material: peripheral blood. This CDR3 is CASGQGPYEQYF. CDR3 bases: TGCGCCAGCGGGCAGGGGCCCTACGAGCAGTACTTC.